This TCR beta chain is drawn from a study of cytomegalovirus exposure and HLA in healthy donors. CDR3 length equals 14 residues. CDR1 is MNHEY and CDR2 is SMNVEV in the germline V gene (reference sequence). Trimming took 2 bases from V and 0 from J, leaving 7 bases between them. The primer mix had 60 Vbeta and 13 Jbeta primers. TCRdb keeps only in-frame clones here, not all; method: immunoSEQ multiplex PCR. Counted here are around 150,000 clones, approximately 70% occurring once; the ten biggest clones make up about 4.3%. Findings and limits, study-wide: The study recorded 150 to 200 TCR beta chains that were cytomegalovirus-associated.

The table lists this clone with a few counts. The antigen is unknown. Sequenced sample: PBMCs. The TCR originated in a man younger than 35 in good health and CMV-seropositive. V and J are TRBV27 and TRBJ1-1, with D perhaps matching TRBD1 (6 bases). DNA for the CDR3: TGTGCCAGCAGTTTAACAGGGATGAACACTGAAGCTTTCTTT. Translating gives CASSLTGMNTEAFF.